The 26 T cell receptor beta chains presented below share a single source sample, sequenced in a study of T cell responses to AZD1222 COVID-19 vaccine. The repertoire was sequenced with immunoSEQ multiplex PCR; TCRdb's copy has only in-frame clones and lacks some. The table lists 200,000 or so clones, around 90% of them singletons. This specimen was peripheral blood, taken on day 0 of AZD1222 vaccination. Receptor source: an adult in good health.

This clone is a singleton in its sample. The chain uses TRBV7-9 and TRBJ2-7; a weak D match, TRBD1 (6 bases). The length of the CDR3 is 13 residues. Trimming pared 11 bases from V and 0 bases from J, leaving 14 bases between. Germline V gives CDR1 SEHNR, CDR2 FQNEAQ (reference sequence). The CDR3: CAGRRTDSYEQYF. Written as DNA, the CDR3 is TGTGCCGGACGAAGGACAGACTCCTACGAGCAGTACTTC.

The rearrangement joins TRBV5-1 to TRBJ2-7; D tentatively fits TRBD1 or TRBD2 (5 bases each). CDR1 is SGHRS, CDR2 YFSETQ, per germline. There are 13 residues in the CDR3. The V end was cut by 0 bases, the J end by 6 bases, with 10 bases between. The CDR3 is CASSLGLGVEQYF. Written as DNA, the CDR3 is TGCGCCAGCAGCTTGGGCTTGGGGGTCGAGCAGTACTTC. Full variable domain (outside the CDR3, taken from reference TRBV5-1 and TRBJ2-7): KAGVTQTPRYLIKTRGQQVTLSCSPISGHRSVSWYQQTPGQGLQFLFEYFSETQRNKGNFPGRFSGRQFSNSRSEMNVSTLELGDSALYLCASSLGLGVEQYFGPGTRLTVT.

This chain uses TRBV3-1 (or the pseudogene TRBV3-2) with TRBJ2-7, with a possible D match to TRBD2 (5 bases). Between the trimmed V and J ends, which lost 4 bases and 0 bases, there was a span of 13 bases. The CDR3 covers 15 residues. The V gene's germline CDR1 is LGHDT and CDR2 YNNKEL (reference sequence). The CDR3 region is CASSLSSSGSYEQYF. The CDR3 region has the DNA TGTGCCAGCAGCCTCTCTAGCTCAGGCTCCTACGAGCAGTACTTC.

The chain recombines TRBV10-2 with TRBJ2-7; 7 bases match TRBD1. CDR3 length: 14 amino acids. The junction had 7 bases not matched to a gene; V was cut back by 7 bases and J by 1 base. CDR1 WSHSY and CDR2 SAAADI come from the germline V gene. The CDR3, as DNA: TGCGCCAGCAAATGGGACAGCGGATCCTACGAGCAGTACTTC. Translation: CASKWDSGSYEQYF.

As DNA, the CDR3 is TGTGCCAGCAGTTGGACAACTACAACTAATGAAAAACTGTTTTTT. The encoded protein is CASSWTTTTNEKLFF. J is TRBJ1-4 and V is TRBV6-5, with D tentatively TRBD1 (5 bases). The CDR3 has 15 amino acids. Trimming cost V 4 bases and J 0 bases, with 9 bases left between them. Germline CDR1 MNHEY, CDR2 SVGAGI.

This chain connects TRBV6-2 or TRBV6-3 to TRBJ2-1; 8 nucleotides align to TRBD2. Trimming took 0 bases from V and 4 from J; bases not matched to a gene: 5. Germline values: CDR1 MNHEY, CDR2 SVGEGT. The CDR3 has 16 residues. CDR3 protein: CASSYSGTRKYNEQFF. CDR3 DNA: TGTGCCAGCAGTTACTCCGGGACTAGAAAATACAATGAGCAGTTCTTC.

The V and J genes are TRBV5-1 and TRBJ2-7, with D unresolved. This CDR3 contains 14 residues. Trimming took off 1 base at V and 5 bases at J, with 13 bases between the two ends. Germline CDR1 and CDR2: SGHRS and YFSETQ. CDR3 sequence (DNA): TGCGCCAGCAGCTTGTTGGGATTTCCAGACGAGCAGTACTTC. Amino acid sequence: CASSLLGFPDEQYF.

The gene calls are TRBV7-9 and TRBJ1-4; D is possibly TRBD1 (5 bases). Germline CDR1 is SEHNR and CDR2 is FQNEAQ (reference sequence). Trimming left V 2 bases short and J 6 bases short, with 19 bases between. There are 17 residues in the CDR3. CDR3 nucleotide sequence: TGTGCCAGCAGCTTAAGAGACGACAGCGGAGATGATGAAAAACTGTTTTTT. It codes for CASSLRDDSGDDEKLFF.

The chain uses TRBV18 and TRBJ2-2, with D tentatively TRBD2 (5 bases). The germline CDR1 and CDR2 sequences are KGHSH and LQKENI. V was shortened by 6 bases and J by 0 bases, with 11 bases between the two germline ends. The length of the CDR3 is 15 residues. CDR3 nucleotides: TGTGCCAGCTCCCTAGGACTGGCGAACACCGGGGAGCTGTTTTTT. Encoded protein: CASSLGLANTGELFF.

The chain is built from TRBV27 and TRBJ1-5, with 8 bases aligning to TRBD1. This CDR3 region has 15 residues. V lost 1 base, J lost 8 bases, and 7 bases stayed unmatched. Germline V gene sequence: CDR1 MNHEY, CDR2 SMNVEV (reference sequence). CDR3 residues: CASSLYRGKEEPQHF. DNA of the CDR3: TGTGCCAGCAGTTTATACAGGGGGAAAGAAGAGCCCCAGCATTTT.

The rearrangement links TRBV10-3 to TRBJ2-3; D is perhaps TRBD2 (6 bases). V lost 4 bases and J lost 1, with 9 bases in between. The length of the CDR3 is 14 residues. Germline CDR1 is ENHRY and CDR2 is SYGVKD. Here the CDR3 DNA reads TGTGCCATCAGTGCTCGCGGGGGCACAGATACGCAGTATTTT. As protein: CAISARGGTDTQYF.

This CDR3 is CASSIWDSLNYGYTF. Written as DNA, the CDR3 is TGTGCCAGTAGTATCTGGGACAGCCTTAACTATGGCTACACCTTC. The V and J genes are TRBV19 and TRBJ1-2, with TRBD1 matching 7 bases. The CDR3 runs 15 residues. Germline lookup yields CDR1 LNHDA and CDR2 SQIVND (reference sequence). J was trimmed by 1 base and V by 3 bases; bases with no gene match: 5.

As DNA, the CDR3 is TGTGCCAGCAGTGAAGCGCCAGGGGCCTCCTCTAACTATGGCTACACCTTC. Protein: CASSEAPGASSNYGYTF. The rearrangement links TRBV6-1 to TRBJ1-2; perhaps TRBD1 as D (6 bases). CDR3 length: 17 amino acids. Per germline, CDR1 MNHNS and CDR2 SASEGT. The ends were cut back, 0 bases at V and 0 bases at J, with 14 bases in the middle.

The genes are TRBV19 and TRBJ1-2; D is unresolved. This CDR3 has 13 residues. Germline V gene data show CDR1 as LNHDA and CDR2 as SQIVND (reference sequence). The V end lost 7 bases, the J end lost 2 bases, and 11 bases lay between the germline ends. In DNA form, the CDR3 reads TGTGCCAGTACACCCCTCCCAAACTATGGCTACACCTTC. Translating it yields CASTPLPNYGYTF.

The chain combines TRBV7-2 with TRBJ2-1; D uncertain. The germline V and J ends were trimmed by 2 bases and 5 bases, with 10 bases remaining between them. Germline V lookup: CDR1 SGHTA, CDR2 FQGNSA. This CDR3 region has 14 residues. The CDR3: CASSLSPQHNEQFF. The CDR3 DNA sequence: TGTGCCAGCAGCTTATCTCCACAGCACAATGAGCAGTTCTTC.

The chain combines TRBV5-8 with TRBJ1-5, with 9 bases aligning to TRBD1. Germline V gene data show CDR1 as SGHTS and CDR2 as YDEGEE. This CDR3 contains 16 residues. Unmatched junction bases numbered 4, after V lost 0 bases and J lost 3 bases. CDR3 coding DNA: TGTGCCAGCAGCTTGGAGACAGGGGGTGACAATCAGCCCCAGCATTTT. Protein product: CASSLETGGDNQPQHF.

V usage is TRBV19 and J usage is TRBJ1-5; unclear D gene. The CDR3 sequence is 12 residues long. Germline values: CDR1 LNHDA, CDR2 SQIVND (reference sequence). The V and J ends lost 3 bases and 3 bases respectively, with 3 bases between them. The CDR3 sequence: CASSMVNQPQHF. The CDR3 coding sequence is TGTGCCAGTAGTATGGTCAATCAGCCCCAGCATTTT. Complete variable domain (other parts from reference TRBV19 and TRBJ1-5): DGGITQSPKYLFRKEGQNVTLSCEQNLNHDAMYWYRQDPGQGLRLIYYSQIVNDFQKGDIAEGYSVSREKKESFPLTVTSAQKNPTAFYLCASSMVNQPQHFGDGTRLSIL.

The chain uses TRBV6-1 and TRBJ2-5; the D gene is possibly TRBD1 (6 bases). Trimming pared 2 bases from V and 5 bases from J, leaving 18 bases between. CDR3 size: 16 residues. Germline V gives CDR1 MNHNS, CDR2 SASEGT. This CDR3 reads CASSERAQGLLETQYF. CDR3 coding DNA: TGTGCCAGCAGTGAAAGGGCGCAGGGGCTCCTCGAGACCCAGTACTTC.

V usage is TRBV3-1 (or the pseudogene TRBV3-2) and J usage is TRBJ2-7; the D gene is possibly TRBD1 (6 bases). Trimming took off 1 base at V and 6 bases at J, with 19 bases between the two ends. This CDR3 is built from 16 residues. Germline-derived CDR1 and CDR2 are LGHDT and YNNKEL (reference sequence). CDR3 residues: CASSQGRQSTRGEQYF. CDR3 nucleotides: TGTGCCAGCAGCCAAGGTCGGCAGAGCACCAGGGGCGAGCAGTACTTC.

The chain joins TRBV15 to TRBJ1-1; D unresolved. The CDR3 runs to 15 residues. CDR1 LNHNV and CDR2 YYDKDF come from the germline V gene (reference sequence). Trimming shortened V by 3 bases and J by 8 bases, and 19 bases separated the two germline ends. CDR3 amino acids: CATSRVRGESQEAFF. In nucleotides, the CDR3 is TGTGCCACCAGCAGGGTCCGGGGTGAATCCCAGGAAGCTTTCTTT.

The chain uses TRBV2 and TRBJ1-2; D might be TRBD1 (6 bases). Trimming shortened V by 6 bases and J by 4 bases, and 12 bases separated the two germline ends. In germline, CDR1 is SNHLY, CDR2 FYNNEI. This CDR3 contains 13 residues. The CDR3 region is CASRGDTFYGYTF. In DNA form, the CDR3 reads TGTGCCAGCAGGGGGGACACCTTCTATGGCTACACCTTC.

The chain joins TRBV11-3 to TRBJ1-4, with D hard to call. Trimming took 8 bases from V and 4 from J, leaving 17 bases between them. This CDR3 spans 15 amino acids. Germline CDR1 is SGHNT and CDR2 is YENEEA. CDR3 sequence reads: CASPSPRKDNEKLFF. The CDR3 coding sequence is TGTGCCAGCCCCTCACCAAGGAAGGATAATGAAAAACTGTTTTTT.

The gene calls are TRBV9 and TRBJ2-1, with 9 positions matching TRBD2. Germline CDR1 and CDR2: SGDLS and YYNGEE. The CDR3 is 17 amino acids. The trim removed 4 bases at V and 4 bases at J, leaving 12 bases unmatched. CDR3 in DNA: TGTGCCAGCAGCCCAACCTCCGTAGCGGGAGATTACAATGAGCAGTTCTTC. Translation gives CASSPTSVAGDYNEQFF.

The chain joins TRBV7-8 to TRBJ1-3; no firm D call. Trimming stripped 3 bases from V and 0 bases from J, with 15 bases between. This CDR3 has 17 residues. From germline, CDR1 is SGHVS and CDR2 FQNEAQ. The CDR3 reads CASSFVAAQSSGNTIYF. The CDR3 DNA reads TGTGCCAGCAGCTTTGTCGCAGCACAGAGCTCTGGAAACACCATATATTTT.

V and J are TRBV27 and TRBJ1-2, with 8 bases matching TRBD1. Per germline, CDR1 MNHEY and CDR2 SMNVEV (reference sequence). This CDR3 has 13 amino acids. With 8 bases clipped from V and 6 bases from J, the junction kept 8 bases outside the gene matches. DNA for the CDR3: TGTGCCAGCTCAACAGGGGGTGAAAATGGCTACACCTTC. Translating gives CASSTGGENGYTF.

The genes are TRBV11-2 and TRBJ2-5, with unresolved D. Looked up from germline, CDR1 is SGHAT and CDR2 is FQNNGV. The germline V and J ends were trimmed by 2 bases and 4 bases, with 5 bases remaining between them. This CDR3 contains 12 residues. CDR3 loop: CASSLRRETQYF. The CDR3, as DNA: TGTGCCAGCAGCTTACGGAGAGAGACCCAGTACTTC.